This TCR beta chain came from a study of beta chain features in type 1 diabetes. Study-wide results and caveats: Among patients with Type 1 diabetes, TCRB CDR3s were moderately but significantly shorter in every one of the four CD4+ subsets.

Worth noting for this clone: What it binds is not known.

Germline V gene data show CDR1 as MDHEN and CDR2 as SYDVKM. This CDR3 contains 13 residues. The germline V and J ends were trimmed by 5 bases and 3 bases, with 10 bases remaining between them. Expressed TCRB transcripts were sequenced because the entire RNA isolate underwent reverse transcription. The table came from immunoSEQ multiplex PCR; TCRdb's copy has only in-frame clones and leaves some out. The table lists 40,000 to 55,000 clones, approximately 43% of them singletons. The sequence came from a man under 40 with type 1 diabetes. The rearrangement uses TRBV28 and TRBJ2-5; D not resolved. The sequenced sample was stem cell memory CD4+ T cells from blood. CDR3 amino acids: CASSPSVEETQYF. In nucleotides, the CDR3 is TGTGCCAGCAGTCCCTCAGTTGAAGAGACCCAGTACTTC.